This TCR beta chain came from a study of beta chain features in type 1 diabetes. Sampling consisted of one heparinised blood draw per donor, averaging around 120 mL. CD45RO/CCR7/CD25/CD127/CD95/CD27 sorting isolated CD4+ naive, central memory, regulatory and stem cell-like memory cells. Purity of each sorted population was above 95%. CDR1 SGDLS and CDR2 YYNGEE come from the germline V gene. Trimming cost V 4 bases and J 0 bases; bases outside gene matches: 7. The CDR3 has 16 residues. Of the isolated RNA, all was reverse transcribed, and so the sequenced material was expressed TCRB transcripts. The read count averaged about 3.6 million across naive, central memory and regulatory T cell samples. Data came from immunoSEQ multiplex PCR; TCRdb stores just in-frame clones and leaves some out. The sample has about 210,000 clones; under 13% are singletons.

The V gene is TRBV9, the J gene TRBJ2-1; 7 bases match TRBD1. Sequencing was done on a sample of central memory CD4+ T cells from blood. This TCR derives from a man between 18 and 35 years old in good health. The CDR3 DNA follows: TGTGCCAGCAGCACCCGGACAGGCCTCTCCTACAATGAGCAGTTCTTC. Its protein product is CASSTRTGLSYNEQFF.